Following are 25 T cell receptor beta chains from one sample sequenced in a study of OX40 agonist ivuxolimab in advanced cancers. Profiling relied on immunoSEQ multiplex PCR, and the TCRdb table lists in-frame clones only, not all of them. The table includes roughly 80,000 clones, about 86% detected once. The sequences come from CD4+ or CD8+ T cells sorted from blood, collected in a trial of the OX40 agonist ivuxolimab. The receptor set was obtained from an adult with an advanced solid tumor such as melanoma, head and neck, liver or kidney cancer.

The chain carries TRBV5-1 and TRBJ2-5; either TRBD1 or TRBD2 may supply D (6 bases each). This CDR3 contains 19 residues. The germline gives CDR1 SGHRS, CDR2 YFSETQ. The germline V and J ends were trimmed by 0 bases and 1 base, with 22 bases remaining between them. The CDR3 region has the DNA TGCGCCAGCAGCTTGGCCCGGGGGCTTCTTAATTCCCGCCAAGAGACCCAGTACTTC. It translates to CASSLARGLLNSRQETQYF. Together with reference TRBV5-1 and TRBJ2-5, the CDR3 gives the full variable domain: KAGVTQTPRYLIKTRGQQVTLSCSPISGHRSVSWYQQTPGQGLQFLFEYFSETQRNKGNFPGRFSGRQFSNSRSEMNVSTLELGDSALYLCASSLARGLLNSRQETQYFGPGTRLLVL.

The chain couples TRBV9 to TRBJ2-3; 8 bases are a match to TRBD2. This CDR3 is built from 14 residues. Per the germline V gene, CDR1 is SGDLS and CDR2 is YYNGEE. The junction had 5 bases not matched to a gene; V was cut back by 5 bases and J by 3 bases. The CDR3: CASSRGGRTDTQYF. The CDR3 region has the DNA TGTGCCAGCAGTCGGGGGGGCCGGACAGATACGCAGTATTTT.

The chain has TRBV7-2 and TRBJ2-5, with D perhaps matching TRBD1 (6 bases). Trimming stripped 4 bases from V and 2 bases from J, with 17 bases between. The CDR3 is 16 residues long. Germline CDR1 SGHTA, CDR2 FQGNSA. This CDR3 is CASSSAGALGQETQYF. The CDR3 DNA reads TGTGCCAGCAGCTCCGCAGGGGCATTAGGGCAAGAGACCCAGTACTTC. The entire variable domain, with the rest obtained from reference TRBV7-2 and TRBJ2-5, is as follows: GAGVSQSPSNKVTEKGKDVELRCDPISGHTALYWYRQSLGQGLEFLIYFQGNSAPDKSGLPSDRFSAERTGGSVSTLTIQRTQQEDSAVYLCASSSAGALGQETQYFGPGTRLLVL.

The V and J genes are TRBV7-2 and TRBJ1-1, with D possibly being TRBD1 (6 bases). There are 14 residues in the CDR3. The germline V gene has CDR1 SGHTA and CDR2 FQGNSA. V gave up 0 bases and J gave up 9 bases, with 14 bases separating them. CDR3 protein: CASSLAYTGYQAFF. The DNA for the CDR3 is TGTGCCAGCAGCTTAGCCTATACAGGGTATCAAGCTTTCTTT. The full variable domain, its missing parts supplied by reference TRBV7-2 and TRBJ1-1, is GAGVSQSPSNKVTEKGKDVELRCDPISGHTALYWYRQSLGQGLEFLIYFQGNSAPDKSGLPSDRFSAERTGGSVSTLTIQRTQQEDSAVYLCASSLAYTGYQAFFGQGTRLTVV.

The chain uses TRBV7-2 and TRBJ1-6, with D maybe TRBD1 (6 bases). The CDR3 covers 14 residues. The V end was cut by 2 bases, the J end by 7 bases, with 9 bases between. CDR1 SGHTA and CDR2 FQGNSA come from the germline V gene. This chain's CDR3 is CASSLLGQNSPLHF. In nucleotides, the CDR3 is TGTGCCAGCAGCTTACTGGGACAAAATTCACCCCTCCACTTT.

The V call is TRBV10-2, the J call TRBJ1-1; maybe TRBD1 (5 bases). The ends were cut back, 4 bases at V and 0 bases at J, with 9 bases in the middle. The germline CDR1 and CDR2 sequences are WSHSY and SAAADI. The CDR3 has 14 residues. CDR3 DNA: TGCGCCAGCAGTGGGGTGGGGCTGAACACTGAAGCTTTCTTT. This sequence encodes CASSGVGLNTEAFF.

This clone was detected a few times. This chain links TRBV5-1 with TRBJ1-6; possibly TRBD1 for D (5 bases). CDR3 size: 15 residues. V lost 0 bases, J lost 9 bases, and 13 bases lay in between. Germline CDR1 and CDR2: SGHRS and YFSETQ. The CDR3, as DNA: TGCGCCAGCAGCTTGGCCGTGGGGGAGGTTTCACCCCTCCACTTT. Protein sequence: CASSLAVGEVSPLHF.

The chain employs TRBV10-3 and TRBJ2-7, with D perhaps matching TRBD2 (5 bases). Germline V gene data show CDR1 as ENHRY and CDR2 as SYGVKD. V lost 4 bases, J lost 5 bases, and 9 bases lay in between. The CDR3 has 12 residues. The chain's CDR3 is CAISAGKDEQYF. In DNA, the CDR3 is TGTGCCATCAGTGCCGGGAAGGACGAGCAGTACTTC.

This clone was seen once. The genes are TRBV7-9 and TRBJ2-7, with 7 bases matching TRBD1. After removal of 5 bases from V and 6 bases from J, the junction contained 10 bases not matched to a gene. This CDR3 spans 14 amino acids. Germline V gene lookup returns CDR1 SEHNR and CDR2 FQNEAQ (reference sequence). CDR3 in DNA: TGTGCCAGCAGCGTTTGGGGGACAGCTAGCGAGCAGTACTTC. This encodes CASSVWGTASEQYF.

The V call is TRBV5-1, the J call TRBJ1-3, with D maybe TRBD1 (5 bases). Looked up from germline, CDR1 is SGHRS and CDR2 is YFSETQ. Trimming cost V 0 bases and J 0 bases, with 10 bases left between them. This CDR3 has 16 residues. The CDR3, as DNA: TGCGCCAGCAGCTTGGGGGAGACAGCCTCTGGAAACACCATATATTTT. Translation: CASSLGETASGNTIYF.

The chain is built from TRBV18 and TRBJ2-1, with unresolved D. CDR1 and CDR2 from the germline V gene are KGHSH and LQKENI. The CDR3 has 16 residues. The V and J ends lost 3 bases and 0 bases respectively, with 12 bases between them. CDR3 coding DNA: TGTGCCAGCTCACCCGTTCAAGACCGCTCCTACAATGAGCAGTTCTTC. Protein product: CASSPVQDRSYNEQFF.

The chain couples TRBV6-1 to TRBJ2-3, with D possibly called TRBD1 or TRBD2 (6 bases each). The CDR3 extends over 15 amino acids. Germline CDR1 is MNHNS and CDR2 is SASEGT. V lost 2 bases to trimming and J lost 2 bases, with 11 bases between them. CDR3 in DNA: TGTGCCAGCAGTGAACTAGGGGGGCCCACAGATACGCAGTATTTT. This encodes CASSELGGPTDTQYF.

This clone appeared a single time. This chain connects TRBV18 to TRBJ2-5, with a tentative D call TRBD2 (5 bases). The CDR3 sequence is 15 residues long. In germline, CDR1 is KGHSH, CDR2 LQKENI. V gave up 0 bases and J gave up 5 bases, with 13 bases separating them. As DNA, the CDR3 is TGTGCCAGCTCACCACCCCACAACCCGGGGGAGACCCAGTACTTC. This translates into CASSPPHNPGETQYF.

V gene TRBV27 combines with J gene TRBJ1-5; TRBD1 might be the D (5 bases). Trimming took off 4 bases at V and 4 bases at J, with 11 bases between the two ends. Germline CDR1 reads MNHEY; CDR2 reads SMNVEV (reference sequence). This CDR3 has 14 residues. The CDR3 loop is CASSWQGGNQPQHF. In DNA form, the CDR3 reads TGTGCCAGCAGTTGGCAGGGCGGGAATCAGCCCCAGCATTTT.

The gene calls are TRBV10-3 and TRBJ1-1; 7 bases fit TRBD1. Germline CDR1 is ENHRY and CDR2 is SYGVKD. The CDR3 runs 12 residues. After removal of 11 bases from V and 3 bases from J, the junction contained 6 bases not matched to a gene. This CDR3 is CAVQGSDTEAFF. The DNA of the CDR3 is TGTGCCGTACAGGGGAGTGACACTGAAGCTTTCTTT.

The rearrangement uses TRBV7-2 and TRBJ2-1, with 10 bases that match TRBD2. The CDR3 is 15 amino acids. Germline V gene sequence: CDR1 SGHTA, CDR2 FQGNSA. With 1 base clipped from V and 7 bases from J, the junction kept 4 bases outside the gene matches. The CDR3 reads CASSLVVTSGNEQFF. Here the CDR3 DNA reads TGTGCCAGCAGCTTAGTGGTGACTAGCGGGAATGAGCAGTTCTTC. The whole variable domain, filled in from reference TRBV7-2 and TRBJ2-1, reads GAGVSQSPSNKVTEKGKDVELRCDPISGHTALYWYRQSLGQGLEFLIYFQGNSAPDKSGLPSDRFSAERTGGSVSTLTIQRTQQEDSAVYLCASSLVVTSGNEQFFGPGTRLTVL.

This sequence joins TRBV7-2 and TRBJ1-5, with TRBD1 identical over 10 bases. Looked up from germline, CDR1 is SGHTA and CDR2 is FQGNSA. The CDR3 has 12 amino acids. V dropped 5 bases and J dropped 12; count of bases not matched to a gene: 4. For the CDR3, the DNA is TGTGCCAGCAGCGGGCGGACAGGGGGCCAGCATTTT. It is translated as CASSGRTGGQHF.

The J gene is TRBJ2-7, the V gene TRBV5-8; weak D call: TRBD2 (6 bases). CDR3 length: 13 residues. Germline lookup yields CDR1 SGHTS and CDR2 YDEGEE. Trimming left V 7 bases short and J 3 bases short, with 14 bases between. CDR3 region: CASRSEGNYEQYF. The CDR3 DNA reads as TGTGCCAGCCGGTCGGAGGGGAACTACGAGCAGTACTTC.

The V call is TRBV5-5, the J call TRBJ2-5, with TRBD1 matching 7 bases. CDR1 and CDR2 (germline): SGHKS, YYEKEE (reference sequence). With V trimmed by 0 bases and J by 4 bases, 15 bases remained unmatched. The CDR3 loop spans 18 amino acids. The CDR3 loop reads CASSLEGAFGSGRETQYF. The CDR3 bases are TGTGCCAGCAGCTTGGAGGGGGCCTTTGGCTCTGGGCGAGAGACCCAGTACTTC.

The rearrangement joins TRBV25-1 to TRBJ2-5; TRBD2 might be the D (6 bases). This CDR3 contains 14 residues. Germline V lookup: CDR1 MGHDK, CDR2 SYGVNS. Trimming shortened V by 7 bases and J by 4 bases, and 16 bases separated the two germline ends. The CDR3 DNA sequence: TGTGCCAGCACCCGGACTATTGGGAGAGAGACCCAGTACTTC. Translating gives CASTRTIGRETQYF.

This clone was found once. As DNA, the CDR3 is TGCGCCAGCACCCCCCTGACTAGCCGGGGGGAGACCCAGTACTTC. The encoded protein is CASTPLTSRGETQYF. V gene TRBV5-1 combines with J gene TRBJ2-5; 7 positions match TRBD2. V lost 6 bases, J lost 5 bases, and 13 bases stayed unmatched. Germline CDR1 SGHRS, CDR2 YFSETQ. The CDR3 covers 15 residues.

Worth noting for this clone: Other DNA sequences within the sample encode an identical CDR3. The V and J genes are TRBV7-2 and TRBJ1-1; unclear D gene. The CDR3 extends over 14 amino acids. The germline V and J ends were trimmed by 1 base and 0 bases, with 6 bases remaining between them. Per the germline V gene, CDR1 is SGHTA and CDR2 is FQGNSA. The CDR3 DNA follows: TGTGCCAGCAGCTTAGTCAGATTGAACACTGAAGCTTTCTTT. This codes for CASSLVRLNTEAFF.

The chain combines TRBV5-1 with TRBJ1-4, with 9 bases identical to TRBD1. Per germline, CDR1 SGHRS and CDR2 YFSETQ. The junction had 8 bases not matched to a gene; V was cut back by 4 bases and J by 13 bases. This CDR3 spans 13 amino acids. The CDR3 protein is CASSPNRGPGLFF. The CDR3 DNA reads as TGCGCCAGCAGCCCTAACAGGGGGCCCGGACTGTTTTTT.

This chain uses TRBV5-5 with TRBJ1-1; D ambiguous. The CDR3 consists of 14 residues. Germline CDR1 reads SGHKS; CDR2 reads YYEKEE (reference sequence). V was pared by 4 bases and J by 0 bases, with 10 bases between. The CDR3 DNA reads TGTGCCAGCAGCCCAAGGACTCTGAACACTGAAGCTTTCTTT. Residues: CASSPRTLNTEAFF.

The rearrangement links TRBV16 to TRBJ1-1, with 7 nucleotides matching TRBD1. CDR3 length equals 15 residues. The germline V gene encodes CDR1 KGHSY and CDR2 FQNENV. V lost 4 bases, J lost 1 base, and 6 bases stayed unmatched. DNA for the CDR3: TGTGCCAGCAGCCTACAGGGGTCTGGGAACACTGAAGCTTTCTTT. This encodes CASSLQGSGNTEAFF.